Below are 27 T cell receptor beta chains sequenced from a single sample in a study of cytomegalovirus exposure and HLA in healthy donors. A multiplex PCR was run with 60 Vbeta primers and 13 Jbeta primers. Produced via immunoSEQ multiplex PCR; TCRdb's table is partial and in-frame only. Recorded for this sample: roughly 100,000 clones. The specimen was PBMCs. All receptors come from a woman aged 30 to 39 in good health and CMV-seronegative.

The chain combines TRBV7-9 with TRBJ2-1; D unclear. V was clipped by 0 bases and J by 9 bases, with 3 bases between them. This CDR3 has 11 residues. From germline, CDR1 is SEHNR and CDR2 FQNEAQ (reference sequence). Here the CDR3 reads CASSLASEQFF. The CDR3 nucleotides read TGTGCCAGCAGCTTAGCGAGTGAGCAGTTCTTC.

The gene calls are TRBV27 and TRBJ1-2; no clear D. The CDR3 is 13 residues long. Trimming pared 3 bases from V and 1 base from J, leaving 6 bases between. CDR1 and CDR2 (germline): MNHEY, SMNVEV (reference sequence). As DNA, the CDR3 is TGTGCCAGCAGTTTCCACTTTAACTATGGCTACACCTTC. The encoded protein is CASSFHFNYGYTF.

Written as DNA, the CDR3 is TGTGCCAGCAGTCCGTACTCTGGAAACACCATATATTTT. This translates into CASSPYSGNTIYF. The gene calls are TRBV27 and TRBJ1-3; D not resolved. Germline V gene lookup returns CDR1 MNHEY and CDR2 SMNVEV (reference sequence). The length of the CDR3 is 13 residues. Trimming shortened V by 5 bases and J by 0 bases, and 5 bases separated the two germline ends.

The CDR3: CASSKREIPRDTQYF. DNA of the CDR3: TGTGCCAGTAGTAAGCGGGAGATACCTCGAGATACGCAGTATTTT. The chain carries TRBV19 and TRBJ2-3; the match to TRBD2 covers 8 bases. CDR3 length: 15 amino acids. V trimming: 4 bases; J trimming: 5 bases; junction bases outside the gene matches: 8. Germline CDR1 and CDR2: LNHDA and SQIVND (reference sequence).

The chain recombines TRBV7-2 with TRBJ1-2, with 8 bases identical to TRBD1. The CDR3 consists of 14 residues. Germline lookup yields CDR1 SGHTA and CDR2 FQGNSA. V lost 4 bases, J lost 3 bases, and 4 bases stayed unmatched. The CDR3 DNA reads TGTGCCAGCAGCTCCACGGACAGGGACTATGGCTACACCTTC. Amino acid sequence: CASSSTDRDYGYTF.

The rearrangement links TRBV5-5 to TRBJ1-1, with 7 bases identical to TRBD1. The trim removed 3 bases at V and 2 bases at J, leaving 7 bases unmatched. The CDR3 consists of 15 residues. Germline V gene data show CDR1 as SGHKS and CDR2 as YYEKEE (reference sequence). The CDR3 DNA follows: TGTGCCAGCAGCTACAACCGGGACAGAAACACTGAAGCTTTCTTT. Residues: CASSYNRDRNTEAFF.

The chain couples TRBV7-3 to TRBJ1-1; the D is unclear. CDR1 and CDR2 from the germline V gene are SGHTA and FQGTGA. Deletions cut 4 bases from V and 3 bases from J, with 9 bases between. CDR3 length: 13 amino acids. CDR3 nucleotide sequence: TGTGCCAGCAGCTCCCAGGTGGACACTGAAGCTTTCTTT. This sequence encodes CASSSQVDTEAFF.

The chain links TRBV19 to TRBJ1-5; TRBD1 matches 7 bases. Germline trimming cut 7 bases from V and 9 bases from J; bases unmatched to any gene: 15. Germline V gene sequence: CDR1 LNHDA, CDR2 SQIVND (reference sequence). CDR3 size: 15 residues. DNA for the CDR3: TGTGCCAGTACGGTCTCCGGGACAGCCTCGACGCCCCAGCATTTT. It codes for CASTVSGTASTPQHF.

This chain links TRBV7-3 with TRBJ2-1, with 7 nucleotides matching TRBD2. This CDR3 has 15 residues. The ends lost 2 bases at V and 1 base at J; junction bases unmatched: 2. Germline V gene sequence: CDR1 SGHTA, CDR2 FQGTGA. For the CDR3, the DNA is TGTGCCAGCAGCTTACTAGCGGCTTCCTACAATGAGCAGTTCTTC. Encoded protein: CASSLLAASYNEQFF.

The chain employs TRBV30 and TRBJ1-5; 7 nucleotides align to TRBD1. CDR3 length equals 14 residues. The V gene end was trimmed by 5 bases and the J gene end by 7 bases; junction bases not matched to a gene: 11. CDR1 and CDR2 from the germline V gene are GTSNPN and SVGIG (reference sequence). CDR3 residues: CAWQTGSGVQPQHF. The CDR3 bases are TGTGCCTGGCAGACAGGGTCTGGGGTGCAGCCCCAGCATTTT. The full variable domain, with the rest looked up from reference TRBV30 and TRBJ1-5, is SQTIHQWPATLVQPVGSPLSLECTVEGTSNPNLYWYRQAAGRGLQLLFYSVGIGQISSEVPQNLSASRPQDRQFILSSKKLLLSDSGFYLCAWQTGSGVQPQHFGDGTRLSIL.

J is TRBJ1-5 and V is TRBV6-1, with D perhaps TRBD1 (6 bases). This CDR3 region has 17 residues. Trimming took off 0 bases at V and 2 bases at J, with 14 bases between the two ends. Germline CDR1 is MNHNS and CDR2 is SASEGT. This CDR3 is CASSEALLAGGNQPQHF. CDR3 coding DNA: TGTGCCAGCAGTGAAGCGCTTCTGGCAGGGGGCAATCAGCCCCAGCATTTT.

This chain links TRBV29-1 with TRBJ2-5, with D maybe TRBD2 (6 bases). The germline CDR1 and CDR2 sequences are SQVTM and ANQGSEA. The ends were cut back, 7 bases at V and 4 bases at J, with 19 bases in the middle. This CDR3 contains 14 residues. Here the CDR3 reads CSASPLTSSETQYF. CDR3 coding DNA: TGCAGCGCTAGCCCTCTGACTAGTTCAGAGACCCAGTACTTC.

V usage is TRBV29-1 and J usage is TRBJ2-3, with 7 bases lining up with TRBD1. V shed 3 bases and J 0 bases; nucleotides not matched to a gene: 6. This CDR3 is 15 amino acids long. Germline V gene sequence: CDR1 SQVTM, CDR2 ANQGSEA. The DNA for the CDR3 is TGCAGCGTTGATGGGACAGAGACTAGCACAGATACGCAGTATTTT. Protein sequence: CSVDGTETSTDTQYF.

The chain is built from TRBV19 and TRBJ2-5; D perhaps matches TRBD2 (5 bases). V was clipped by 3 bases and J by 5 bases, with 13 bases between them. The CDR3 sequence is 14 residues long. The germline V gene encodes CDR1 LNHDA and CDR2 SQIVND (reference sequence). The CDR3 loop reads CASSIDWGVETQYF. The CDR3 coding sequence is TGTGCCAGTAGTATTGACTGGGGAGTGGAGACCCAGTACTTC.

The V gene is TRBV7-9, the J gene TRBJ1-4; no clear D gene. This CDR3 is built from 15 residues. Trimming removed 5 bases at V and 7 bases at J, with 17 bases between. CDR1 is SEHNR and CDR2 is FQNEAQ in the germline V gene (reference sequence). The CDR3 DNA reads as TGTGCCAGCAGCCCCGACCGCCCACGGGGTGAAAAACTGTTTTTT. Amino acids: CASSPDRPRGEKLFF.

The rearrangement uses TRBV9 and TRBJ2-1; 9 nucleotides match TRBD2. Germline V lookup: CDR1 SGDLS, CDR2 YYNGEE. Trimming removed 0 bases from V and 7 bases from J; junction bases left unmatched: 5. This CDR3 has 15 amino acids. The DNA of the CDR3 is TGTGCCAGCAGCGTAGGGACTAGCGACGGAAATGAGCAGTTCTTC. This encodes CASSVGTSDGNEQFF.

J is TRBJ2-3 and V is TRBV11-2, with D possibly matching TRBD1 (5 bases). The germline gives CDR1 SGHAT, CDR2 FQNNGV. V was clipped by 1 base and J by 2 bases, with 10 bases between them. The CDR3 runs 15 residues. Here the CDR3 reads CASSLVQGVTDTQYF. In DNA, the CDR3 is TGTGCCAGCAGCTTAGTCCAGGGCGTCACAGATACGCAGTATTTT.

The chain recombines TRBV4-1 with TRBJ1-5; D remains unclear. In germline, CDR1 is MGHRA, CDR2 YSYEKL. The CDR3 covers 14 residues. Trimming pared 4 bases from V and 6 bases from J, leaving 13 bases between. CDR3 coding DNA: TGCGCCAGCAGCCCCTTACTTTACGGTCAGCCCCAGCATTTT. Translation: CASSPLLYGQPQHF.

This chain links TRBV11-3 with TRBJ2-3; 8 bases map to TRBD1. The V and J ends lost 1 base and 0 bases, in that order; junction bases with no gene match: 9. Germline V gene data show CDR1 as SGHNT and CDR2 as YENEEA. The CDR3 loop spans 18 amino acids. This CDR3 reads CASSLAATGVRSTDTQYF. Written as DNA, the CDR3 is TGTGCCAGCAGCTTAGCCGCGACAGGGGTTAGGAGCACAGATACGCAGTATTTT.

V and J are TRBV19 and TRBJ2-7; 8 positions match TRBD1. From germline, CDR1 is LNHDA and CDR2 SQIVND (reference sequence). V gave up 4 bases and J gave up 2 bases; unmatched junction bases: 7. The CDR3 spans 15 residues. The CDR3 spells CASSTRDRPTYEQYF. The CDR3 DNA sequence: TGTGCCAGTAGTACCCGGGACAGGCCCACCTACGAGCAGTACTTC.

V usage is TRBV19 and J usage is TRBJ2-7; the match to TRBD1 covers 8 bases. CDR1 is LNHDA and CDR2 is SQIVND in the germline V gene (reference sequence). The CDR3 consists of 13 residues. J was trimmed by 4 bases and V by 5 bases; bases with no gene match: 4. CDR3 sequence: CASSYRDRYEQYF. The CDR3 nucleotides are TGTGCCAGTAGTTACCGGGACAGGTACGAGCAGTACTTC.

The rearrangement links TRBV28 to TRBJ2-6, with TRBD2 as a possible D gene (6 bases). V lost 4 bases to trimming and J lost 3 bases, with 10 bases between them. From germline, CDR1 is MDHEN and CDR2 SYDVKM. The CDR3 contains 15 residues. CDR3: CASSSGGVGANVLTF. CDR3 nucleotide sequence: TGTGCCAGCAGTTCCGGAGGGGTTGGGGCCAACGTCCTGACTTTC.

The chain couples TRBV29-1 to TRBJ2-5; tentatively, D is TRBD2 (6 bases). The J call could be wrong; TRBJ2-7 is a better fit for the DNA end. This CDR3 contains 12 residues. Looked up from germline, CDR1 is SQVTM and CDR2 is ANQGSEA. This chain's CDR3 is CSVVAGGDEQYF. The CDR3 DNA is TGCAGCGTTGTTGCAGGCGGGGACGAGCAGTACTTC.

This chain links TRBV28 with TRBJ2-1, with 10 bases lining up with TRBD2. The length of the CDR3 is 15 residues. Germline V gene data show CDR1 as MDHEN and CDR2 as SYDVKM. V lost 5 bases to trimming and J lost 4 bases; unmatched junction nucleotides: 5. The CDR3 bases are TGTGCCAGCAGTACTCAGCGGGGGGGGTACAATGAGCAGTTCTTC. Its translation: CASSTQRGGYNEQFF. The full variable domain, rest sourced from reference TRBV28 and TRBJ2-1, is DVKVTQSSRYLVKRTGEKVFLECVQDMDHENMFWYRQDPGLGLRLIYFSYDVKMKEKGDIPEGYSVSREKKERFSLILESASTNQTSMYLCASSTQRGGYNEQFFGPGTRLTVL.

Turning to this clone: Other DNA variants within this sample encode the same CDR3. The chain links TRBV5-1 to TRBJ1-2; no clear D gene. Looked up from germline, CDR1 is SGHRS and CDR2 is YFSETQ. The CDR3 consists of 14 residues. V was trimmed by 0 bases and J by 0 bases, leaving 6 bases between them. The CDR3 region is CASSLATTNYGYTF. The CDR3 nucleotides are TGCGCCAGCAGCTTGGCGACAACTAACTATGGCTACACCTTC.

This chain joins TRBV5-8 and TRBJ2-5; TRBD1 might be the D (5 bases). The germline CDR1 and CDR2 sequences are SGHTS and YDEGEE. Deletions cut 0 bases from V and 0 bases from J, with 6 bases between. The CDR3 runs 14 residues. CDR3 nucleotides: TGTGCCAGCAGCTTGGGGACACACCAAGAGACCCAGTACTTC. Translation gives CASSLGTHQETQYF. Full variable domain (rest looked up from reference TRBV5-8 and TRBJ2-5): EAGVTQSPTHLIKTRGQQATLRCSPISGHTSVYWYQQALGLGLQFLLWYDEGEERNRGNFPPRFSGRQFPNYSSELNVNALELEDSALYLCASSLGTHQETQYFGPGTRLLVL.

The chain couples TRBV19 to TRBJ1-1, with TRBD1 identical over 8 bases. Germline CDR1 reads LNHDA; CDR2 reads SQIVND (reference sequence). V shed 4 bases, J shed 5 bases, and the junction held 9 bases outside the gene matches. The CDR3 contains 15 residues. The CDR3 protein is CASSRPARGQTEAFF. The CDR3 coding sequence is TGTGCCAGTAGTAGACCGGCCAGGGGGCAGACTGAAGCTTTCTTT.